Shown below are 32 T cell receptor beta chains from a single sample sequenced in a study of blood T cells in healthy people across ages. Sample-barcoded 5' priming and a J-beta primer mix drove a second PCR of roughly 7 to 11 cycles. In TCRdb, the 5' RACE reads were re-called with MiXCR into one record per CDR3 protein. The repertoire holds fewer than 750,000 distinct CDR3 sequences, approximately 52% seen once, with about 14% in the top ten. Sequences were obtained from blood. The receptors originated from a woman aged 80 or older in good health.

This chain uses TRBV4-1 with TRBJ2-1; 7 positions agree with TRBD1. Germline V CDR1 and CDR2: MGHRA, YSYEKL. The V and J ends lost 1 base and 10 bases, in that order; junction bases with no gene match: 7. The CDR3 is made up of 14 amino acids. In DNA, the CDR3 is TGCGCCAGCAGCCAAGGGGACAGACCCTACGAGCAGTTCTTC. Amino acid sequence: CASSQGDRPYEQFF.

As concerns this clonotype: This may arise from a read error, as a much more abundant clone is one base away. The chain combines TRBV6-1 with TRBJ1-2, with D maybe TRBD1 (6 bases). The germline V gene encodes CDR1 MNHNS and CDR2 SASEGT. This CDR3 has 14 amino acids. The chain's CDR3 is CATSQQGGNYGYTF. DNA of the CDR3: TGTGCCACCAGTCAGCAAGGGGGGAACTATGGCTACACCTTC.

The J gene is TRBJ1-6, the V gene TRBV12-3 or TRBV12-4; TRBD1 is a possible D gene (5 bases). The CDR3 sequence is 15 residues long. V lost 4 bases and J lost 8, with 15 bases in between. In nucleotides, the CDR3 is TGTGCCAGCAGTTCAAACCGGGACGGGGATTCACCCCTCCACTTT. Encoded protein: CASSSNRDGDSPLHF.

This sequence joins TRBV4-3 and TRBJ2-6, with D uncertain. The V gene lost 0 bases and the J gene lost 0 bases, with 6 bases spanning the gap. Germline loops: CDR1 LGHNA, CDR2 YSLEER. This CDR3 comprises 16 residues. The CDR3 DNA reads TGCGCCAGCAGCCAAGATATAGGCTCTGGGGCCAACGTCCTGACTTTC. Amino acid sequence: CASSQDIGSGANVLTF.

Remarks on this clonotype: Relative to the germline gene, one junction end is altered; a read error may explain this. V and J are TRBV10-3 and TRBJ2-7; TRBD2 is a possible D gene (5 bases). This CDR3 comprises 13 residues. CDR1 is ENHRY and CDR2 is SYGVKD in the germline V gene. The CDR3 sequence: CATSENRDYEQYF. In nucleotides, the CDR3 is TGCGCCACCAGTGAGAACCGGGACTACGAGCAGTACTTC.

The chain employs TRBV20-1 and TRBJ2-7; D gene ambiguous. Looked up from germline, CDR1 is DFQATT and CDR2 is SNEGSKA (reference sequence). The CDR3 sequence is 14 residues long. The germline V and J ends were trimmed by 3 bases and 2 bases, with 14 bases remaining between them. CDR3 in amino acids: CSARFLGLAYEQYF. The CDR3, as DNA: TGCAGTGCTAGGTTTTTGGGGTTGGCCTACGAGCAGTACTTC.

In its sample, this clonotype was seen a few times. The V call is TRBV4-1, the J call TRBJ2-1; D gene ambiguous. The V and J ends lost 0 bases and 6 bases respectively, with 6 bases between them. The CDR3 covers 13 residues. CDR1 MGHRA and CDR2 YSYEKL come from the germline V gene. The DNA for the CDR3 is TGCGCCAGCAGCCAAGAATCTGCCAATGAGCAGTTCTTC. Protein sequence: CASSQESANEQFF.

On this clonotype: A much larger clone sits a single nucleotide away, making a read error possible. This sequence joins TRBV7-6 and TRBJ2-7, with D tentatively TRBD2 (6 bases). In germline, CDR1 is SGHVS, CDR2 FNYEAQ. The germline V and J ends were trimmed by 4 bases and 3 bases, with 19 bases remaining between them. The CDR3 has 16 amino acids. Here the CDR3 DNA reads TGTGCCAGCAGCTCACGTGTGGGGCAGGGAGGCTACGAGCAGTACTTC. Protein: CASSSRVGQGGYEQYF.

A few counts support this clonotype. The CDR3 region is CASSLAPGTNEKLFF. In DNA, the CDR3 is TGCGCCAGCAGCTTGGCTCCCGGAACTAATGAAAAACTGTTTTTT. V gene TRBV5-1 combines with J gene TRBJ1-4; D gene unclear. From germline, CDR1 is SGHRS and CDR2 YFSETQ. V lost 0 bases, J lost 1 base, and 7 bases lay in between. The CDR3 is 15 amino acids.

This clonotype appeared many times. A much larger clone sits a single nucleotide away, making a read error possible. The genes are TRBV6-5 and TRBJ2-5; D uncertain. The closer fit of TRBJ2-7 to the DNA end suggests the J call may be wrong. CDR1 MNHEY and CDR2 SVGAGI come from the germline V gene. This CDR3 is 14 amino acids long. The CDR3: CASSYSNRDTEQYF. The DNA for the CDR3 is TGTGCCAGCAGTTACTCGAATCGAGACACCGAGCAGTACTTC.

This clonotype was recorded a few times. This sequence may be a read error, since a much larger clone differs from it by one base. This sequence joins TRBV12-3 or TRBV12-4 and TRBJ2-5; TRBD2 matches at 13 bases. The CDR3 covers 16 residues. V shed 8 bases, J shed 11 bases, and the junction held 17 bases outside the gene matches. The chain's CDR3 is CASASTSGGPYNEQYF. CDR3 nucleotide sequence: TGTGCCAGCGCCTCGACTAGCGGGGGGCCCTACAATGAGCAGTACTTC.

Notes on this clonotype: A single base separates this from a much larger clone, so it may be a read error. The J gene is TRBJ2-7, the V gene TRBV6-2 or TRBV6-3; 8 positions match TRBD2. The CDR3 spans 15 residues. Germline lookup yields CDR1 MNHEY and CDR2 SVGEGT. CDR3 sequence (DNA): TGTGTCAGCAACCCACATAATAGCGGGGACTACGAGCAGTACTTC. Protein: CVSNPHNSGDYEQYF.

Concerning this clonotype itself: One end of the junction fails to match germline, which may point to a read error. The V call is TRBV7-9, the J call TRBJ2-1, with TRBD2 identical over 9 bases. The germline V gene encodes CDR1 SEHNR and CDR2 FQNEAQ (reference sequence). CDR3 length: 16 residues. In nucleotides, the CDR3 is TGTGTCAGCAGCCCCACCGGGACTAGCAGGTTAAATGAGCAGTTCTTC. This sequence encodes CVSSPTGTSRLNEQFF.

This clonotype was seen at least ten times. The CDR3 spells CASSLALTGALETQYF. The CDR3 bases are TGCGCCAGCAGCTTGGCCTTGACAGGGGCTTTGGAGACCCAGTACTTC. The chain employs TRBV5-1 and TRBJ2-5, with TRBD1 matching over 8 bases. V lost 0 bases to trimming and J lost 5 bases; unmatched junction nucleotides: 9. This CDR3 is 16 amino acids long. Germline assignment: CDR1 SGHRS and CDR2 YFSETQ.

This clonotype occurred once. The rearrangement uses TRBV24-1 and TRBJ2-3; D perhaps matches TRBD1 (6 bases). Germline CDR1 KGHDR, CDR2 SFDVKD. Trimming took 10 bases from V and 6 from J, leaving 22 bases between them. The CDR3 contains 15 residues. In nucleotides, the CDR3 is TGTGCCACGAGCAACCCGGGACAACCCTGGGATACGCAGTATTTT. Residues: CATSNPGQPWDTQYF.

This rearrangement joins TRBV7-3 to TRBJ2-3; 8 positions agree with TRBD2. Trimming cost V 2 bases and J 5 bases; bases outside gene matches: 9. Looked up from germline, CDR1 is SGHTA and CDR2 is FQGTGA. CDR3 length: 16 residues. CDR3 sequence (DNA): TGTGCCAGCAGCTTAGGAGCGGGAGAACGACGAGATACGCAGTATTTT. This encodes CASSLGAGERRDTQYF. Based on the CDR3 plus reference TRBV7-3 and TRBJ2-3, the full variable domain is GAGVSQTPSNKVTEKGKYVELRCDPISGHTALYWYRQSLGQGPEFLIYFQGTGAADDSGLPNDRFFAVRPEGSVSTLKIQRTERGDSAVYLCASSLGAGERRDTQYFGPGTRLTVL.

The chain combines TRBV7-9 with TRBJ1-5, with 8 positions matching TRBD1. The CDR3 totals 13 residues. The V gene end was trimmed by 11 bases and the J gene end by 7 bases; junction bases not matched to a gene: 10. Germline values: CDR1 SEHNR, CDR2 FQNEAQ (reference sequence). The CDR3 DNA reads as TGTGCCGGCAACGGACAGGGTAACCAGCCCCAGCATTTT. This sequence encodes CAGNGQGNQPQHF.

The chain uses TRBV20-1 and TRBJ1-6; 7 nucleotides line up with TRBD1. V dropped 5 bases and J dropped 0; count of bases not matched to a gene: 1. From germline, CDR1 is DFQATT and CDR2 SNEGSKA (reference sequence). This CDR3 is built from 14 residues. CDR3 residues: CSAWTGSYNSPLHF. Written as DNA, the CDR3 is TGCAGTGCTTGGACAGGCTCCTATAATTCACCCCTCCACTTT.

The chain uses TRBV12-3 or TRBV12-4 and TRBJ2-1; D is ambiguous. This CDR3 region has 11 residues. The V end was cut by 4 bases, the J end by 15 bases, with 13 bases between. CDR3 sequence: CASSYRTSRFF. CDR3 sequence (DNA): TGTGCCAGCAGTTACCGGACCAGTCGGTTCTTC.

This clonotype has only one observation. The rearrangement uses TRBV27 and TRBJ1-4; D ambiguous. Trimming cost V 7 bases and J 8 bases, with 17 bases left between them. From germline, CDR1 is MNHEY and CDR2 SMNVEV (reference sequence). The CDR3 has 14 residues. The CDR3 region is CASKYILAREKLFF. CDR3 nucleotides: TGTGCCAGCAAATACATCCTGGCCAGGGAAAAACTGTTTTTT.

This chain uses TRBV12-3 or TRBV12-4 with TRBJ2-3, with D uncertain. This CDR3 is built from 10 residues. V lost 8 bases and J lost 4, with 4 bases in between. Here the CDR3 reads CASQSDTQYF. CDR3 bases: TGTGCCAGCCAATCAGATACGCAGTATTTT.

This clonotype was seen many times. The rearrangement links TRBV6-5 to TRBJ1-2; TRBD1 is a possible D gene (5 bases). This CDR3 region has 17 residues. CDR1 is MNHEY, CDR2 SVGAGI, per germline. V shed 2 bases and J shed 2 bases, with 18 bases lying between them. The CDR3 nucleotides are TGTGCCAGCAGTTACCGCCTCGGAGAACAGGTGAACTATGGCTACACCTTC. Protein: CASSYRLGEQVNYGYTF.

This clonotype was observed many times. The chain couples TRBV5-1 to TRBJ1-1; D call uncertain. CDR3 length: 14 residues. Germline-derived CDR1 and CDR2 are SGHRS and YFSETQ. Trimming took 0 bases from V and 5 from J, leaving 11 bases between them. For the CDR3, the DNA is TGCGCCAGCAGCTTGGACCACCGAACGACTGAAGCTTTCTTT. As protein: CASSLDHRTTEAFF. Variable domain in full (rest from reference TRBV5-1 and TRBJ1-1): KAGVTQTPRYLIKTRGQQVTLSCSPISGHRSVSWYQQTPGQGLQFLFEYFSETQRNKGNFPGRFSGRQFSNSRSEMNVSTLELGDSALYLCASSLDHRTTEAFFGQGTRLTVV.

This clonotype was observed many times. The rearrangement uses TRBV3-1 and TRBJ1-2; possible D gene TRBD1, 6 bases. The length of the CDR3 is 14 residues. CDR1 is LGHDT, CDR2 YNNKEL, per germline (reference sequence). V was trimmed by 4 bases and J by 7 bases, leaving 16 bases between them. Here the CDR3 DNA reads TGTGCCAGCAGCCCCGGAGGGGGAGCTTTTGGCTACACCTTC. Translated: CASSPGGGAFGYTF.

Comments on this clonotype: The junction departs from germline at one end; a sequencing error may be responsible. The rearrangement uses TRBV7-8 and TRBJ2-1; TRBD2 matches 8 bases. The CDR3 totals 17 residues. Germline V gene lookup returns CDR1 SGHVS and CDR2 FQNEAQ. CDR3 residues: CASTSNAGGNLYSEQFF. In nucleotides, the CDR3 is TGTGCCAGTACCTCAAACGCGGGGGGTAATCTGTACAGTGAGCAGTTCTTC.

The chain recombines TRBV3-1 with TRBJ2-5; 8 positions match TRBD2. The CDR3 contains 14 residues. The germline gives CDR1 LGHDT, CDR2 YNNKEL (reference sequence). Trimming removed 4 bases from V and 2 bases from J; junction bases left unmatched: 3. CDR3 protein: CASSRRGVQETQYF. In DNA form, the CDR3 reads TGTGCCAGCAGCCGGCGGGGGGTTCAAGAGACCCAGTACTTC.

The rearrangement joins TRBV5-5 to TRBJ2-1, with D maybe TRBD2 (6 bases). This CDR3 comprises 15 residues. The V end lost 0 bases, the J end lost 3 bases, and 10 bases lay between the germline ends. Germline V gives CDR1 SGHKS, CDR2 YYEKEE (reference sequence). CDR3 sequence: CASSLGWEVYNEQFF. CDR3 DNA: TGTGCCAGCAGCTTGGGGTGGGAGGTCTACAATGAGCAGTTCTTC.

There are many counts of this clonotype. The chain uses TRBV7-9 and TRBJ1-2, with TRBD1 as a possible D gene (6 bases). V was cut by 5 bases and J by 4 bases, with 14 bases left in between. Germline CDR1 is SEHNR and CDR2 is FQNEAQ (reference sequence). This CDR3 has 14 residues. CDR3 in DNA: TGTGCCAGCAGCCCCCTCGGGGGGGCCTATGGCTACACCTTC. This codes for CASSPLGGAYGYTF.

The chain carries TRBV5-1 and TRBJ2-3; TRBD2 might be the D (5 bases). The CDR3 is 15 amino acids. Germline V gene data show CDR1 as SGHRS and CDR2 as YFSETQ. Trimming removed 4 bases from V and 2 bases from J, with 14 bases in between. The CDR3 DNA reads TGCGCCAGCAGCCAGGCTATGAGGGTCACAGATACGCAGTATTTT. This sequence encodes CASSQAMRVTDTQYF. Based on the CDR3 plus reference TRBV5-1 and TRBJ2-3, the full variable domain is KAGVTQTPRYLIKTRGQQVTLSCSPISGHRSVSWYQQTPGQGLQFLFEYFSETQRNKGNFPGRFSGRQFSNSRSEMNVSTLELGDSALYLCASSQAMRVTDTQYFGPGTRLTVL.

This clonotype was detected many times. This chain uses TRBV5-1 with TRBJ2-1, with 9 positions matching TRBD2. In germline, CDR1 is SGHRS, CDR2 YFSETQ. V was pared by 3 bases and J by 0 bases, with 4 bases of the junction left unmatched. The CDR3 is 16 amino acids. The CDR3 nucleotides are TGCGCCAGCAGCTGGAATAGCGGGAGCTCCTACAATGAGCAGTTCTTC. Its protein is CASSWNSGSSYNEQFF.

This clonotype has just a few counts. The V gene is TRBV4-2, the J gene TRBJ2-2, with 9 positions matching TRBD1. V gave up 4 bases and J gave up 3 bases; unmatched junction bases: 6. Germline V CDR1 and CDR2: LGHNA, YNFKEQ. CDR3 length: 16 amino acids. The CDR3 DNA reads as TGTGCCAGCAGCCGGGACAGGGAGATTTACACCGGGGAGCTGTTTTTT. Amino acid sequence: CASSRDREIYTGELFF.

J is TRBJ2-7 and V is TRBV14; no reliable D call. CDR3 length: 14 residues. Trimming cost V 1 base and J 10 bases, with 17 bases left between them. CDR1 is SGHDN and CDR2 is FVKESK in the germline V gene. CDR3 bases: TGTGCCAGCAGCCAAGGGAGCCTCGCTGCGGTCCAGTACTTC. Amino acid sequence: CASSQGSLAAVQYF.